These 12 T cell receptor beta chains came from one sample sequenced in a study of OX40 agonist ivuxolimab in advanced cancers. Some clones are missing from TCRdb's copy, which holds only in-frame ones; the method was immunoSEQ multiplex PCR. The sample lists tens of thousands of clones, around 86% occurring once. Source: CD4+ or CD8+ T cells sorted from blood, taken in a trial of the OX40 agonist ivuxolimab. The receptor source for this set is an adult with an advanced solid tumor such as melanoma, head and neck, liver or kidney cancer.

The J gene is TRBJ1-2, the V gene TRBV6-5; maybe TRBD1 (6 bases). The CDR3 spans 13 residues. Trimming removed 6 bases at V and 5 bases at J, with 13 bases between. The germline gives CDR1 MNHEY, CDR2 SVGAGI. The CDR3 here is CASSYTTGYGYTF. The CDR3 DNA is TGTGCCAGCAGCTACACCACAGGGTATGGCTACACCTTC.

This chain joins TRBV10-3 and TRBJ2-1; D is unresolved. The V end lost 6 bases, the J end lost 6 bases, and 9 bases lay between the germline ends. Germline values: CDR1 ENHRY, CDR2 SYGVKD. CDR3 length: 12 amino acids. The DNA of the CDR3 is TGTGCCATCAGGGAACTGGGCAATGAGCAGTTCTTC. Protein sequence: CAIRELGNEQFF.

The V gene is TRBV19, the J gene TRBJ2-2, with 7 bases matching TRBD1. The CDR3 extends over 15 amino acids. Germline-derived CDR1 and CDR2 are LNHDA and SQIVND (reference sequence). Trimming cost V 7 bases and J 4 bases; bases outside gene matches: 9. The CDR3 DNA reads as TGTGCCAGTATGATCTCACAGGGGTTCACCGGGGAGCTGTTTTTT. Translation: CASMISQGFTGELFF.

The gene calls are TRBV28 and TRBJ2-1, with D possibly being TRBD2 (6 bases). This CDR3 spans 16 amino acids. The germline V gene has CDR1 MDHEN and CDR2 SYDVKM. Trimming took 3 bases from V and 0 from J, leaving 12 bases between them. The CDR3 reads CASSFWGESSYNEQFF. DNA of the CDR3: TGTGCCAGCAGTTTTTGGGGGGAGAGCTCCTACAATGAGCAGTTCTTC.

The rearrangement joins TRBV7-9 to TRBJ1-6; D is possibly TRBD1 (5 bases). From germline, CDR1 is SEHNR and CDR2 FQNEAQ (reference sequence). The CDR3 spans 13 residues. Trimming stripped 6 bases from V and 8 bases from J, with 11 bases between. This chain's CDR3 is CASRGDRDSPLHF. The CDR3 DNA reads TGTGCCAGCAGGGGGGACCGGGATTCACCCCTCCACTTT.

The CDR3 DNA is TGTGCCAGCAGTTTCGGGACCGCCGGTACAGATACGCAGTATTTT. Protein: CASSFGTAGTDTQYF. The chain combines TRBV28 with TRBJ2-3; D might be TRBD1 or TRBD2, each matching 5 bases. Germline V gives CDR1 MDHEN, CDR2 SYDVKM. Trimming stripped 3 bases from V and 3 bases from J, with 13 bases between. The CDR3 has 15 residues. Using reference TRBV28 and TRBJ2-3 for the parts outside the CDR3, the full variable domain is DVKVTQSSRYLVKRTGEKVFLECVQDMDHENMFWYRQDPGLGLRLIYFSYDVKMKEKGDIPEGYSVSREKKERFSLILESASTNQTSMYLCASSFGTAGTDTQYFGPGTRLTVL.

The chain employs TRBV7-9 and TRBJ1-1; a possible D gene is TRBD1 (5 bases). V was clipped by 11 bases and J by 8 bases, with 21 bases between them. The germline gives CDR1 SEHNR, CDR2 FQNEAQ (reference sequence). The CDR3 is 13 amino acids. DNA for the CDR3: TGTGCCGGGACGGGGCAGCAAGAGATCGAAGCTTTCTTT. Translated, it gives CAGTGQQEIEAFF.

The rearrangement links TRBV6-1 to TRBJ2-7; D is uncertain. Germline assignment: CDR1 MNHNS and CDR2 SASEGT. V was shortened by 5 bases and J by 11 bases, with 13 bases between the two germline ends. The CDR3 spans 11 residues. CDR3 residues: CASSSMNTEYF. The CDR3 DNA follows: TGTGCCAGCAGTTCCATGAATACGGAGTACTTC.

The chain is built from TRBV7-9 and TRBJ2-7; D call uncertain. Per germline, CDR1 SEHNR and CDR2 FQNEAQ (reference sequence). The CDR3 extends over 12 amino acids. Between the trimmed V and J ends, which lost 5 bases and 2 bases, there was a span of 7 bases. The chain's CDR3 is CASSPWAYEQYF. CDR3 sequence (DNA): TGTGCCAGCAGCCCGTGGGCCTACGAGCAGTACTTC.

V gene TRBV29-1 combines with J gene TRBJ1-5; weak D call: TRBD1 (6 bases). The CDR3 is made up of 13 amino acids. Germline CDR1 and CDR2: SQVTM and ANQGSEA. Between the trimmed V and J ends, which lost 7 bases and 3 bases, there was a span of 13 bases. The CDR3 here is CSALTGNNQPQHF. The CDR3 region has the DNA TGCAGCGCATTGACAGGAAACAATCAGCCCCAGCATTTT.

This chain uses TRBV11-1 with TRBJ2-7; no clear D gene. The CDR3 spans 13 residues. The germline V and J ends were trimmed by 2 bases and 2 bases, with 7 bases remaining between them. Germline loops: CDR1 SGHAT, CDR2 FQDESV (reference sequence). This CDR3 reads CASSLSETYEQYF. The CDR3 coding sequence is TGTGCCAGCAGCTTAAGCGAAACCTACGAGCAGTACTTC. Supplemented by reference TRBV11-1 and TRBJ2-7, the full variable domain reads EAEVAQSPRYKITEKSQAVAFWCDPISGHATLYWYRQILGQGPELLVQFQDESVVDDSQLPKDRFSAERLKGVDSTLKIQPAELGDSAMYLCASSLSETYEQYFGPGTRLTVT.

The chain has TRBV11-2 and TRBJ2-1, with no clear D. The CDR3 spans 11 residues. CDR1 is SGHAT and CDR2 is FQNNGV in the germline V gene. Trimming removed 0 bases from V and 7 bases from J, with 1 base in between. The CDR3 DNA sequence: TGTGCCAGCAGCTTAGAAAATGAGCAGTTCTTC. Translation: CASSLENEQFF. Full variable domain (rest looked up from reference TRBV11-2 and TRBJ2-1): EAGVAQSPRYKIIEKRQSVAFWCNPISGHATLYWYQQILGQGPKLLIQFQNNGVVDDSQLPKDRFSAERLKGVDSTLKIQPAKLEDSAVYLCASSLENEQFFGPGTRLTVL.